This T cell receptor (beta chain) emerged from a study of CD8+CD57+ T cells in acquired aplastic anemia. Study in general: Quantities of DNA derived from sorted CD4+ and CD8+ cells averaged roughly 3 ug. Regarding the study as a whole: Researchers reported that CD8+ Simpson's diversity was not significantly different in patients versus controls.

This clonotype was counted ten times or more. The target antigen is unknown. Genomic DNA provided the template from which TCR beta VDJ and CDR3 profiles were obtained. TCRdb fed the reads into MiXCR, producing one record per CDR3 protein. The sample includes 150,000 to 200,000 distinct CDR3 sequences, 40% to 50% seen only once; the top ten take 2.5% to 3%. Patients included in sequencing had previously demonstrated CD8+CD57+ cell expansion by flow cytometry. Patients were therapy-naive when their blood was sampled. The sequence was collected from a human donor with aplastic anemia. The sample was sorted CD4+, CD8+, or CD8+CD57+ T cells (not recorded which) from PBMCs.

The CDR3 DNA reads as TGTGCCAGCAGCTTGAGGGGGGCAGGGGCCAACGTCCTGACTTTC. Translated: CASSLRGAGANVLTF. This chain links TRBV5-8 with TRBJ2-6; D possibly uses TRBD1 or TRBD2 (6 bases each). Trimming removed 1 base from V and 4 bases from J, with 9 bases in between. The CDR3 has 15 residues. Germline V gene data show CDR1 as SGHTS and CDR2 as YDEGEE.